This T cell receptor (beta chain) came from a study of T cells in women clearing cervical HPV infection. Study details: Control women cleared a single incident HPV16 infection within 12 months. Overall study results and limits: Each sample's T-cell count was unknown, possibly confounding richness. TRBV6-7 abundance was lower in cases than controls (around 0.1% versus 0.15%).

This CDR3 has 14 residues. From germline, CDR1 is DFQATT and CDR2 SNEGSKA (reference sequence). The V segment lost 5 bases and the J segment 4 bases; nucleotides outside the gene matches: 5. The protocol was immunoSEQ multiplex PCR, while the TCRdb copy is restricted to in-frame clones and leaves out a portion. The data show about 30,000 clones, and the top ten clones hold 7.8%. On this clone: Antigen specificity is unknown. The read ends 3 residues before the CDR3 terminus; that terminus is restored from the germline J gene.

Sequenced material: blood buffy coat. The chain links TRBV20-1 to TRBJ2-1; 10 bases match TRBD2. This sequence was found in a woman between 18 and 70 years old with a cervical HPV16 infection that either progressed to CIN3+ or cleared (not recorded which). The DNA read from the CDR3 is TGCAGTGCTCCCCCTAGCGGGAGTTACAATGAG. This translates into CSAPPSGSYNE. The full CDR3 is CSAPPSGSYNEQFF.